The clone carrying this TCR beta chain was seen a few times. This table comes from immunoSEQ multiplex PCR, and its TCRdb copy is limited to in-frame clones, with some not included. The table lists roughly 15,000 clones, around 78% of them singletons, with 10% in the top ten. The CDR3 spans 16 residues. Germline assignment: CDR1 SGHTA and CDR2 FQGTGA. V lost 5 bases to trimming and J lost 10 bases; unmatched junction nucleotides: 16. These data originate in a study of T cell repertoires in ileal Crohn's disease. About the research overall: About half received postoperative treatment, around twelve with thiopurines and about 20 anti-TNF.

Source material: ileal tissue. The gene calls are TRBV7-3 and TRBJ2-1; 8 bases fit TRBD2. This sequence originates from an adult with Crohn's disease. The CDR3 DNA reads as TGTGCCAGCAGCCCGGGGGGGCTAGCGGGTCGACAGGAGCAGTTCTTC. Translated: CASSPGGLAGRQEQFF. Variable domain in full (rest from reference TRBV7-3 and TRBJ2-1): GAGVSQTPSNKVTEKGKYVELRCDPISGHTALYWYRQSLGQGPEFLIYFQGTGAADDSGLPNDRFFAVRPEGSVSTLKIQRTERGDSAVYLCASSPGGLAGRQEQFFGPGTRLTVL.